This passage covers 31 T cell receptor beta chains from one sample sequenced in a study of blood T cell repertoires in COVID-19. Here immunoSEQ multiplex PCR was the method, and the copy in TCRdb shows in-frame clones only, minus some. This table holds around 97,000 clones, roughly nine tenths found once. The specimen was peripheral blood. All receptors derive from a woman older than 75 in a cohort sampled during active COVID-19.

The genes are TRBV5-1 and TRBJ1-2; 7 positions agree with TRBD1. The CDR3 extends over 15 amino acids. J lost 0 bases, V lost 1 base, and 3 bases had no gene match. Germline CDR1 and CDR2: SGHRS and YFSETQ. The CDR3 bases are TGCGCCAGCAGCTTGCAGGGGGAAGCTAACTATGGCTACACCTTC. It codes for CASSLQGEANYGYTF.

The chain employs TRBV7-9 and TRBJ2-7; 8 nucleotides match TRBD1. V trimming: 3 bases; J trimming: 2 bases; junction bases outside the gene matches: 9. This CDR3 comprises 16 residues. The germline gives CDR1 SEHNR, CDR2 FQNEAQ (reference sequence). CDR3 sequence: CASSFKPGQVTYEQYF. Here the CDR3 DNA reads TGTGCCAGCAGCTTCAAACCGGGACAGGTCACCTACGAGCAGTACTTC.

The CDR3: CATSSRSPLHF. The CDR3 DNA reads TGTGCCACCAGCAGCAGGTCACCCCTCCACTTT. The rearrangement links TRBV15 to TRBJ1-6, with no clear D. CDR3 length equals 11 residues. V lost 3 bases and J lost 10, with 4 bases in between. Germline V gene data show CDR1 as LNHNV and CDR2 as YYDKDF (reference sequence).

This chain links TRBV19 with TRBJ1-1; 7 bases agree with TRBD1. Unmatched junction bases numbered 6, after V lost 2 bases and J lost 3 bases. Germline values: CDR1 LNHDA, CDR2 SQIVND (reference sequence). The CDR3 covers 15 residues. CDR3 in amino acids: CASSIQQGPDTEAFF. The CDR3 coding sequence is TGTGCCAGTAGTATACAACAGGGGCCCGACACTGAAGCTTTCTTT.

The gene calls are TRBV2 and TRBJ2-7, with a possible D match to TRBD2 (5 bases). Germline V gives CDR1 SNHLY, CDR2 FYNNEI. Trimming took off 4 bases at V and 3 bases at J, with 10 bases between the two ends. The CDR3 totals 13 residues. CDR3 in amino acids: CASSVSDFYEQYF. The CDR3 nucleotides read TGTGCCAGCAGTGTATCGGACTTCTACGAGCAGTACTTC.

The V and J genes are TRBV29-1 and TRBJ2-1; 9 bases are shared with TRBD2. Germline trimming cut 7 bases from V and 6 bases from J; bases unmatched to any gene: 7. The CDR3 contains 13 residues. Germline V gene lookup returns CDR1 SQVTM and CDR2 ANQGSEA. The CDR3 bases are TGCAGCGCTGGGACTAGCAGGTTCAATGAGCAGTTCTTC. It codes for CSAGTSRFNEQFF.

The chain joins TRBV27 to TRBJ1-1; the match to TRBD1 covers 8 bases. Germline values: CDR1 MNHEY, CDR2 SMNVEV (reference sequence). Trimming removed 11 bases from V and 2 bases from J; junction bases left unmatched: 10. The CDR3 sequence is 14 residues long. The CDR3 sequence: CALQEGQGNTEAFF. The CDR3 region has the DNA TGTGCCTTACAAGAAGGACAGGGCAACACTGAAGCTTTCTTT.

The V call is TRBV24-1, the J call TRBJ2-1, with 8 bases that match TRBD1. Unmatched junction bases numbered 7, after V lost 3 bases and J lost 7 bases. The germline V gene encodes CDR1 KGHDR and CDR2 SFDVKD. The CDR3 sequence is 15 residues long. CDR3 in amino acids: CATSDTGQGANEQFF. CDR3 sequence (DNA): TGTGCCACCAGTGATACCGGACAGGGAGCGAATGAGCAGTTCTTC.

V usage is TRBV18 and J usage is TRBJ1-2, with TRBD1 matching over 9 bases. CDR3 length: 15 amino acids. V dropped 2 bases and J dropped 6; count of bases not matched to a gene: 7. The germline gives CDR1 KGHSH, CDR2 LQKENI. The CDR3 sequence is CASSPTGQGIDGYTF. Written as DNA, the CDR3 is TGTGCCAGCTCACCAACGGGACAGGGTATTGATGGCTACACCTTC.

This rearrangement joins TRBV5-6 to TRBJ2-5, with D possibly being TRBD1 (6 bases). CDR1 is SGHDT, CDR2 YYEEEE, per germline. Deletions cut 4 bases from V and 0 bases from J, with 10 bases between. The CDR3 totals 14 residues. The CDR3: CASSTTGNQETQYF. In DNA form, the CDR3 reads TGTGCCAGCAGCACTACAGGGAACCAAGAGACCCAGTACTTC.

The CDR3 region is CASRPQGAGNEKLFF. DNA for the CDR3: TGTGCCAGCAGGCCTCAGGGGGCGGGTAATGAAAAACTGTTTTTT. The chain combines TRBV5-4 with TRBJ1-4, with 8 bases lining up with TRBD1. There are 15 residues in the CDR3. The germline gives CDR1 SGHNT, CDR2 YYREEE (reference sequence). The J segment lost 4 bases and the V segment lost 5 bases, leaving 7 bases of the junction unmatched.

The chain joins TRBV27 to TRBJ2-5, with TRBD1 matching over 11 bases. This CDR3 spans 18 amino acids. V shed 5 bases and J 3 bases; nucleotides not matched to a gene: 14. Looked up from germline, CDR1 is MNHEY and CDR2 is SMNVEV (reference sequence). The DNA for the CDR3 is TGTGCCAGCAGTCCACTCCGGGACAGGGGGAGGGATGAAGAGACCCAGTACTTC. Translation gives CASSPLRDRGRDEETQYF.

The chain recombines TRBV28 with TRBJ1-6; 9 positions match TRBD1. This CDR3 is 16 amino acids long. V shed 10 bases and J 10 bases; nucleotides not matched to a gene: 17. Germline lookup yields CDR1 MDHEN and CDR2 SYDVKM. Here the CDR3 reads CATYTPPGTGLSPLHF. As DNA, the CDR3 is TGTGCCACCTATACCCCCCCCGGGACAGGGCTATCACCCCTCCACTTT.

This chain joins TRBV6-5 and TRBJ1-1; 8 bases are shared with TRBD1. J was trimmed by 5 bases and V by 5 bases; bases with no gene match: 7. The CDR3 consists of 14 residues. Per germline, CDR1 MNHEY and CDR2 SVGAGI. The DNA of the CDR3 is TGTGCCAGCAGTACCCGACAGGGGCGAACTGAAGCTTTCTTT. Translated: CASSTRQGRTEAFF.

The chain combines TRBV3-1 (or the pseudogene TRBV3-2) with TRBJ2-7; 10 bases agree with TRBD2. Germline V CDR1 and CDR2: LGHDT, YNNKEL (reference sequence). The CDR3 extends over 13 amino acids. J was trimmed by 8 bases and V by 4 bases; bases with no gene match: 5. Written as DNA, the CDR3 is TGTGCCAGCAGCCCCAGCGGGAGGGCCCAGCAGTACTTC. This codes for CASSPSGRAQQYF.

This clone has only one observation. The chain carries TRBV6-5 and TRBJ2-2, with 7 bases aligning to TRBD2. Trimming removed 10 bases from V and 6 bases from J; junction bases left unmatched: 11. This CDR3 has 14 residues. Germline CDR1 MNHEY, CDR2 SVGAGI. The CDR3 coding sequence is TGTGCCATCGGGAGGCAGGGCAAAGCCGGGGAGCTGTTTTTT. As protein: CAIGRQGKAGELFF.

The DNA of the CDR3 is TGTGCCAGCAGCCAGGAGTCAGCCGGGACTAGCGGGAGCAATGAGCAGTTCTTC. Its translation: CASSQESAGTSGSNEQFF. The chain recombines TRBV4-2 with TRBJ2-1; 14 bases are shared with TRBD2. In germline, CDR1 is LGHNA, CDR2 YNFKEQ. The CDR3 sequence is 18 residues long. J lost 6 bases, V lost 3 bases, and 10 bases had no gene match.

In DNA form, the CDR3 reads TGTGCCAGCAGTGAACTGGTACAGGGATACGGGGAGCTGTTTTTT. Protein: CASSELVQGYGELFF. The chain joins TRBV6-1 to TRBJ2-2; D perhaps matches TRBD1 (6 bases). The CDR3 is made up of 15 amino acids. With 2 bases removed from V and 7 bases from J, the gap between germline ends came to 14 bases. Germline V gene sequence: CDR1 MNHNS, CDR2 SASEGT.

This sequence joins TRBV27 and TRBJ2-7; D gene unclear. Trimming pared 4 bases from V and 0 bases from J, leaving 10 bases between. This CDR3 contains 14 residues. Germline V CDR1 and CDR2: MNHEY, SMNVEV (reference sequence). The CDR3 coding sequence is TGTGCCAGCAGTTACACAGTCCCCTCCTACGAGCAGTACTTC. Translated: CASSYTVPSYEQYF.

The chain has TRBV13 and TRBJ2-7; D call uncertain. The CDR3 sequence is 12 residues long. The V and J ends lost 3 bases and 0 bases respectively, with 3 bases between them. CDR1 and CDR2 from the germline V gene are PRHDT and FYEKMQ (reference sequence). The CDR3 region has the DNA TGTGCCAGCAGCTTCTCCTCCTACGAGCAGTACTTC. Translating gives CASSFSSYEQYF.

The chain joins TRBV29-1 to TRBJ2-1; 7 nucleotides agree with TRBD2. J lost 3 bases, V lost 4 bases, and 6 bases had no gene match. Germline V gives CDR1 SQVTM, CDR2 ANQGSEA. This CDR3 spans 14 amino acids. The CDR3: CSVGVAGVYNEQFF. CDR3 nucleotides: TGCAGCGTTGGAGTCGCGGGGGTCTACAATGAGCAGTTCTTC.

This chain uses TRBV5-1 with TRBJ2-1; D not certain. Trimming removed 0 bases at V and 9 bases at J, with 16 bases between. The CDR3 consists of 15 residues. CDR1 is SGHRS and CDR2 is YFSETQ in the germline V gene. CDR3: CASSLENPRGSEQFF. CDR3 sequence (DNA): TGCGCCAGCAGCTTGGAAAATCCCCGTGGTAGTGAGCAGTTCTTC.

The CDR3 loop is CASSLAGTGGSGELFF. CDR3 bases: TGTGCCAGCAGCTTAGCGGGGACAGGGGGTAGCGGGGAGCTGTTTTTT. The chain couples TRBV11-2 to TRBJ2-2; 11 nucleotides agree with TRBD1. The germline gives CDR1 SGHAT, CDR2 FQNNGV. Losses at the gene ends were 1 base for V and 7 bases for J; bases not matched to a gene: 5. There are 16 residues in the CDR3. Looking up the rest from reference TRBV11-2 and TRBJ2-2 gives the full variable domain: EAGVAQSPRYKIIEKRQSVAFWCNPISGHATLYWYQQILGQGPKLLIQFQNNGVVDDSQLPKDRFSAERLKGVDSTLKIQPAKLEDSAVYLCASSLAGTGGSGELFFGEGSRLTVL.

The rearrangement uses TRBV4-2 and TRBJ2-1; the D is unclear. Germline V gene lookup returns CDR1 LGHNA and CDR2 YNFKEQ. This CDR3 has 13 residues. V was pared by 0 bases and J by 13 bases, with 13 bases between. As DNA, the CDR3 is TGTGCCAGCAGCCAAGATATACTCCAAAACCAGTTCTTC. Amino acid sequence: CASSQDILQNQFF.

The CDR3 sequence is CRCGSNEQFF. CDR3 DNA: TGCAGGTGCGGGAGCAATGAGCAGTTCTTC. This chain joins TRBV20-1 and TRBJ2-1, with TRBD2 matching over 7 bases. From germline, CDR1 is DFQATT and CDR2 SNEGSKA (reference sequence). This CDR3 contains 10 residues.

The chain links TRBV5-1 to TRBJ2-2; no firm D call. Germline lookup yields CDR1 SGHRS and CDR2 YFSETQ. Trimming cost V 0 bases and J 0 bases, with 6 bases left between them. The CDR3 length is 15 residues. The chain's CDR3 is CASSLEASNTGELFF. In nucleotides, the CDR3 is TGCGCCAGCAGCTTGGAAGCGTCGAACACCGGGGAGCTGTTTTTT. The full variable domain, its missing parts supplied by reference TRBV5-1 and TRBJ2-2, is KAGVTQTPRYLIKTRGQQVTLSCSPISGHRSVSWYQQTPGQGLQFLFEYFSETQRNKGNFPGRFSGRQFSNSRSEMNVSTLELGDSALYLCASSLEASNTGELFFGEGSRLTVL.

The chain has TRBV27 and TRBJ1-1, with D uncertain. Germline V gives CDR1 MNHEY, CDR2 SMNVEV (reference sequence). Trimming shortened V by 1 base and J by 1 base, and 7 bases separated the two germline ends. This CDR3 region has 14 residues. The CDR3 DNA is TGTGCCAGCAGTTTATGGGAGACGAACACTGAAGCTTTCTTT. This sequence encodes CASSLWETNTEAFF.

For the CDR3, the DNA is TGTGCCAGCAGCTTGCAGGGGAGCTCCTACAATGAGCAGTTCTTC. Its protein is CASSLQGSSYNEQFF. This chain joins TRBV5-4 and TRBJ2-1, with TRBD1 as a possible D gene (6 bases). The length of the CDR3 is 15 residues. V lost 1 base and J 0 bases, leaving 8 bases between the germline ends. Germline CDR1 and CDR2: SGHNT and YYREEE (reference sequence).

This rearrangement joins TRBV7-9 to TRBJ1-1; maybe TRBD1 (5 bases). The CDR3 contains 14 residues. The V end was cut by 3 bases, the J end by 3 bases, with 11 bases between. The V gene's germline CDR1 is SEHNR and CDR2 FQNEAQ (reference sequence). CDR3 loop: CASSLAVGDTEAFF. In nucleotides, the CDR3 is TGTGCCAGCAGCTTGGCGGTAGGGGACACTGAAGCTTTCTTT.

The chain joins TRBV18 to TRBJ2-7; 7 bases agree with TRBD2. The CDR3 runs to 15 residues. Germline lookup yields CDR1 KGHSH and CDR2 LQKENI. With V trimmed by 4 bases and J by 1 base, 7 bases remained unmatched. The CDR3 sequence is CASSQRAGKSYEQYF. The DNA of the CDR3 is TGTGCCAGCTCACAACGAGCGGGGAAATCCTACGAGCAGTACTTC.

This clone has more than one count but fewer than ten. The chain carries TRBV29-1 and TRBJ2-2; D gene unclear. The germline CDR1 and CDR2 sequences are SQVTM and ANQGSEA. The CDR3 runs to 11 residues. V was shortened by 4 bases and J by 3 bases, with 3 bases between the two germline ends. Here the CDR3 DNA reads TGCAGCGTTGCAGACACCGGGGAGCTGTTTTTT. Its protein product is CSVADTGELFF.